The T cell receptor beta chain described here comes from a study of shared clonotypes between healthy human individuals. Across several immunoSEQ plates, the genomic DNA of each subset was split evenly. The protocol was immunoSEQ multiplex PCR, while the TCRdb copy is restricted to in-frame clones and leaves out a portion. The sample lists roughly 2,000,000 clones, approximately 94% occurring once. Only CD45RO-negative cells positively selected for CCR7 counted as naive CD8 cells, so terminally differentiated effector memory CD45RA+ cells were excluded. The donor population consisted of healthy HIV-negative adults with no recent acute infections or vaccinations. To note about this clone: Antigen unknown.

Findings and caveats of the study: Four donors held 4.5% to 5% of naive CD4 clonotypes in common. Compared with clonotypes that all four donors shared, non-shared clonotypes had lower generation probabilities.

The CDR3 is 19 amino acids. Germline-derived CDR1 and CDR2 are SGHTA and FQGTGA. Between the trimmed V and J ends, which lost 4 bases and 0 bases, there was a span of 22 bases. V is TRBV7-3 and J is TRBJ1-5; a weak D match, TRBD1 (5 bases). The receptor was isolated from a young man in good health. Sequencing input: naive CD8+ T cells sorted from blood. The CDR3 sequence is CASSYRTRGRATSNQPQHF. DNA for the CDR3: TGTGCCAGCAGCTACCGTACTAGGGGTCGGGCAACTAGCAATCAGCCCCAGCATTTT.